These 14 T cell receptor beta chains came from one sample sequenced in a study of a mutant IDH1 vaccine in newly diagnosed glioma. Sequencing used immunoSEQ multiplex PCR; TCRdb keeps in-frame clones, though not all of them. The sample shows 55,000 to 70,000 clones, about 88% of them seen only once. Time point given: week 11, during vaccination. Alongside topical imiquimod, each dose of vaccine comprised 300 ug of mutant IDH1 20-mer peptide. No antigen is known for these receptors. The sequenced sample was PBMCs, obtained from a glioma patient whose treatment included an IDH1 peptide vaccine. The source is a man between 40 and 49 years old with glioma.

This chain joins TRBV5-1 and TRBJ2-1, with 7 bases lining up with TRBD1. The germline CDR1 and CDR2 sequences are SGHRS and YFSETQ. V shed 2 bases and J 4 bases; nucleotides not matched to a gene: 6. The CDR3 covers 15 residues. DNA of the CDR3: TGCGCCAGCAGCTTTACAGGGGCTTTATACAATGAGCAGTTCTTC. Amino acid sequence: CASSFTGALYNEQFF.

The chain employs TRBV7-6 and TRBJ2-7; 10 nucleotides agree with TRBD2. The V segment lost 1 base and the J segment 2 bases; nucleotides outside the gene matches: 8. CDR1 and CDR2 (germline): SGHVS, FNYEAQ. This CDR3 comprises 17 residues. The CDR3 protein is CASSLGATSGRAYEQYV. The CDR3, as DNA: TGTGCCAGCAGCTTAGGGGCGACTAGCGGGCGCGCCTACGAGCAGTACGTC.

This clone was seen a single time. The chain's CDR3 is CASSFSGLAGETQYF. DNA for the CDR3: TGTGCCAGCAGCTTCTCGGGACTAGCGGGCGAGACCCAGTACTTC. The V call is TRBV7-9, the J call TRBJ2-5, with 12 bases that match TRBD2. Germline V gene sequence: CDR1 SEHNR, CDR2 FQNEAQ (reference sequence). J was trimmed by 5 bases and V by 3 bases; bases with no gene match: 4. The CDR3 is 15 residues long.

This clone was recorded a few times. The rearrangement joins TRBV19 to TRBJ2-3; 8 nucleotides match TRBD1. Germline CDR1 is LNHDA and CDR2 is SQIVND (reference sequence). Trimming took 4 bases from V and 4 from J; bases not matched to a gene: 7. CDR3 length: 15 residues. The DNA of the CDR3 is TGTGCCAGTAGTAGCCGCGACAGGGGCCCAGATACGCAGTATTTT. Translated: CASSSRDRGPDTQYF.

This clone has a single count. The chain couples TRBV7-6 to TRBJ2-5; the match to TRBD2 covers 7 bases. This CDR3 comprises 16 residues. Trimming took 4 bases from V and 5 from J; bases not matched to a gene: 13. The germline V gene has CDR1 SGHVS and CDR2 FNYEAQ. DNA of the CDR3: TGTGCCAGCAGCTCGGACGGCAGCGGGGTTTGGGAGACCCAGTACTTC. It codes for CASSSDGSGVWETQYF.

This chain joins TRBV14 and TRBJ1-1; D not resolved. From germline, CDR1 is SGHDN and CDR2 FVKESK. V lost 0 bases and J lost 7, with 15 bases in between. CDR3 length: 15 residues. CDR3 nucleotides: TGTGCCAGCAGCCAAGATCTGGGCCCCTCCAATGAAGCTTTCTTT. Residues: CASSQDLGPSNEAFF.

CDR3: CASSLRGGTGANYGYTF. CDR3 sequence (DNA): TGTGCCAGCAGTTTAAGAGGGGGGACAGGGGCTAACTATGGCTACACCTTC. This sequence joins TRBV28 and TRBJ1-2; 10 positions agree with TRBD1. This CDR3 is built from 17 residues. Germline CDR1 reads MDHEN; CDR2 reads SYDVKM. Unmatched junction bases numbered 6, after V lost 2 bases and J lost 0 bases.

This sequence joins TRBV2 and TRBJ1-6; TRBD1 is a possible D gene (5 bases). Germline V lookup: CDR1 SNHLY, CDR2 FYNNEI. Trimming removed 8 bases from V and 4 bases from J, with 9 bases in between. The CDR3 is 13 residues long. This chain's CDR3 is CASVGEYNSPLHF. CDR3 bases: TGTGCCAGCGTGGGGGAATATAATTCACCCCTCCACTTT. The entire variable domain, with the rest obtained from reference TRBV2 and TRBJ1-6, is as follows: EPEVTQTPSHQVTQMGQEVILRCVPISNHLYFYWYRQILGQKVEFLVSFYNNEISEKSEIFDDQFSVERPDGSNFTLKIRSTKLEDSAMYFCASVGEYNSPLHFGNGTRLTVT.

This CDR3 reads CASSPRVGTDTQYF. The CDR3 region has the DNA TGTGCCAGCAGCCCCCGGGTAGGCACAGATACGCAGTATTTT. The V call is TRBV11-3, the J call TRBJ2-3; D ambiguous. The length of the CDR3 is 14 residues. V dropped 5 bases and J dropped 1 base, with 10 bases sitting between them. Germline CDR1 is SGHNT and CDR2 is YENEEA.

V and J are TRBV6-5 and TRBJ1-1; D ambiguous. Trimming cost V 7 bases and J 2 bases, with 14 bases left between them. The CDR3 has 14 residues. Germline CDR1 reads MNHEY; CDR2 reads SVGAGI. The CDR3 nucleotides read TGTGCCAGCACTCCGTCCGGGTACAACACTGAAGCTTTCTTT. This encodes CASTPSGYNTEAFF.

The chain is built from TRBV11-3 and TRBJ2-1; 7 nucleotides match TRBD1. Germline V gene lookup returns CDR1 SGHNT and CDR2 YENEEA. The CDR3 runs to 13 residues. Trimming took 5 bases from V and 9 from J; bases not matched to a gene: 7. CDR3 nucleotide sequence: TGTGCCAGCAGCGTCGGGACAGTTGGTGAGCAGTTCTTC. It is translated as CASSVGTVGEQFF.

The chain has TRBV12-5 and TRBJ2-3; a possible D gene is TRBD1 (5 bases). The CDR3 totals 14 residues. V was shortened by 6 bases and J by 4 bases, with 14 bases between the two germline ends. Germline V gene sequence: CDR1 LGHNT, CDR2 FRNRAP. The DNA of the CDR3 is TGTGCTAGTGGACTGACAGCCCTCCCAGATACGCAGTATTTT. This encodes CASGLTALPDTQYF.

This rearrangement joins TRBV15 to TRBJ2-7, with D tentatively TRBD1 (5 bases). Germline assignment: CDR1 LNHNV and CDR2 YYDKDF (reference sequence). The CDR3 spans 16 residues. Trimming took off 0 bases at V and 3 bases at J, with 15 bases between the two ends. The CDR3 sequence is CATSRDLGAHSYEQYV. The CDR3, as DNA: TGTGCCACCAGCAGAGATTTAGGGGCTCACAGCTACGAGCAGTACGTC.

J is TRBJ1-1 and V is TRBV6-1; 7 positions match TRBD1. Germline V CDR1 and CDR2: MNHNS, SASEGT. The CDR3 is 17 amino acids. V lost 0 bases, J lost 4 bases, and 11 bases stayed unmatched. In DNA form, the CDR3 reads TGTGCCAGCAGTGAAGCGCTGGGGAGGGGGCAGCGCACTGAAGCTTTCTTT. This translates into CASSEALGRGQRTEAFF.